The clone carrying this T cell receptor beta chain was seen ten or more times. The target antigen is unknown. Amplification of TCR beta CDR3 regions used RNA as the template. A set of HTBI primers served as the primers for a first-round RT-PCR of the TCR CDR3. Each CDR3 protein is one row after TCRdb ran MiXCR on the multiplex PCR reads. Here the sample spans about 510,000 distinct CDR3 sequences, 40% to 55% being singletons. These data are taken from a study of T cells in Graves' hyperthyroidism and ophthalmopathy. Study-wide results and limits: Most thyroid clonotypes with frequency above 0.001 were detected in blood. The model predicted ophthalmopathy a median approximately 6 months before onset. Ophthalmopathy stood apart from stable hyperthyroidism in a 13 V-J model.

Lactation, pregnancy, other autoimmune disease or uncontrolled infection led to exclusion of patients. Material for sequencing was peripheral blood or thyroid tissue (not recorded which). The sequence was collected from an adult woman with Graves' disease, either hyperthyroidism or ophthalmopathy (not recorded which).

CDR3 loop: CASSEWLGQPQHF. DNA for the CDR3: TGTGCCAGCAGTGAATGGTTGGGGCAGCCCCAGCATTTT. The rearrangement joins TRBV25-1 to TRBJ1-5; D unclear. Deletions cut 1 base from V and 7 bases from J, with 8 bases between. This CDR3 has 13 amino acids. CDR1 is MGHDK and CDR2 is SYGVNS in the germline V gene.